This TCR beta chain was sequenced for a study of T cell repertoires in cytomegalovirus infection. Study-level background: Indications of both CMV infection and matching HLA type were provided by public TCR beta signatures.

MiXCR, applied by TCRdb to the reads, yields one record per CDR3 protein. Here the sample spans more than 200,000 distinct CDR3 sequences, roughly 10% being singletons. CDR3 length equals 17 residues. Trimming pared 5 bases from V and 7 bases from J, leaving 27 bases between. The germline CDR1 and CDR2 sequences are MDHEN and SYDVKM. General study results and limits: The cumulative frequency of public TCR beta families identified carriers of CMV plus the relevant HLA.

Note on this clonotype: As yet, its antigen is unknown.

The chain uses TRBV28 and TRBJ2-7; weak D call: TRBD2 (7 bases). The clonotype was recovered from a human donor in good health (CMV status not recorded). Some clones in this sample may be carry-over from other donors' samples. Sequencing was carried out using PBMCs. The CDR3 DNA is TGTGCCAGCAGTCACACCCTAGGAGGGGGGGGGGGTAGGGAGCAGTACTTC. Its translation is CASSHTLGGGGGREQYF. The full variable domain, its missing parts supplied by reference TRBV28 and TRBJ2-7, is DVKVTQSSRYLVKRTGEKVFLECVQDMDHENMFWYRQDPGLGLRLIYFSYDVKMKEKGDIPEGYSVSREKKERFSLILESASTNQTSMYLCASSHTLGGGGGREQYFGPGTRLTVT.